This note documents a single TCR beta chain sequence. The antigen it recognizes is unknown. Nothing much larger sits one base from this clone, and base qualities are not available. This sample stems from a study of T cell changes during pregnancy in multiple sclerosis (dated by TCRdb to about 2019). Regarding the study in general: The study looked at changes in the T cell repertoire across pregnancy in women with multiple sclerosis.

Receptor libraries were prepared by the immunoSEQ multiplex PCR assay. In TCRdb, the immuneACCESS table is reduced to in-frame sequences with V and J assigned. These tables do not hold every clone; where another copy was compared, an unresolved V gene accounts for under half, and the others remain unexplained. The sample table shows more than 35,000 clones, and 90% to 95% are seen once. Approximately 8.6% of the sample comes from the top ten. The clonotype comes from a female donor with multiple sclerosis, enrolled in a pregnancy study. This material consisted of CD8+ T cells from peripheral blood mononuclear cells, taken in the third trimester of pregnancy.

The DNA sequence is as follows: TGTGCCAGCAGCCCTGCTGGGGGGAATTTGGGCCCCCTGAACACTGAAGCTTTCTTT. This gives the protein CASSPAGGNLGPLNTEAFF. The chain is made from TRBV5-6 and TRBJ1-1; the best D guess is TRBD1, with 5 bases matching. Trimming costs V 4 bases and J 0 bases, and their ends lie 25 bases apart. The CDR3, from cysteine to phenylalanine, totals 19 residues. The DNA shown is the 57-base CDR3, in frame from base 1. CDR1 and CDR2 (SGHDT, YYEEEE) derive from the germline V gene.